The clone carrying this T cell receptor (beta chain) was counted ten times or more. CDR3 length equals 13 residues. Germline loops: CDR1 GTSNPN, CDR2 SVGIG (reference sequence). Trimming cost V 5 bases and J 5 bases; bases outside gene matches: 8. MiXCR, applied by TCRdb to the PCR reads, yields one record per CDR3 protein. The table records hundreds of thousands of distinct CDR3 sequences, about 20% of them present only once. This record comes from a study of molecular identifiers for immune sequencing clone quantification. The V call is TRBV30, the J call TRBJ2-7, with 8 bases identical to TRBD2. The sequence was obtained from a human donor in good health. Some libraries in this study had Jurkat cell RNA spiked in. Input material: naive CD8+ T cells from blood, with Jurkat cell RNA spiked in. Subset noted: FACS-sorted CD8+CD4-CCR7+CD45RA+ naive T cells. The CDR3 spells CAWARGGGDEQYF. Here the CDR3 DNA reads TGTGCCTGGGCCCGGGGGGGAGGTGACGAGCAGTACTTC.